This record covers a single T cell receptor beta chain. No antigen is known for it. The authors extracted RNA and reverse transcribed it into cDNA as the sequencing template. The repertoire was sequenced with immunoSEQ multiplex PCR; TCRdb's copy has only in-frame clones and lacks some. The sample shows some 240,000 clones, more than 45% of them seen only once. Regarding treatment: oral pan-JAK inhibitor, 5-10 mg twice daily. This specimen belongs to a study of CD8+ T cells in alopecia areata. Study outcomes and limitations: Under tofacitinib, numerous expanded lesional clonotypes remained detectable in scalp and blood.

Trimming removed 0 bases at V and 0 bases at J, with 12 bases between. This CDR3 is built from 16 residues. Germline V lookup: CDR1 GTSNPN, CDR2 SVGIG (reference sequence). Sequenced material: CD4+ T cells sorted from blood, taken at week 4, from a patient treated with tofacitinib. This TCR was sampled from a human donor with alopecia areata. The chain employs TRBV30 and TRBJ1-3; TRBD1 is a possible D gene (6 bases). The CDR3 loop reads CAWSVLGTFSGNTIYF. In nucleotides, the CDR3 is TGTGCCTGGAGTGTACTAGGGACATTCTCTGGAAACACCATATATTTT. The full variable domain, completed using reference TRBV30 and TRBJ1-3, is SQTIHQWPATLVQPVGSPLSLECTVEGTSNPNLYWYRQAAGRGLQLLFYSVGIGQISSEVPQNLSASRPQDRQFILSSKKLLLSDSGFYLCAWSVLGTFSGNTIYFGEGSWLTVV.